The clone carrying this TCR beta chain was found a few times. V was clipped by 6 bases and J by 3 bases; unmatched bases: 10. This CDR3 region has 16 residues. The TCR beta CDR3 regions underwent amplification using RNA transcripts as the source. The TCR CDR3 was amplified in a first-round RT-PCR using the HTBI primer set. TCRdb re-derived calls from the multiplex PCR reads in MiXCR, one entry per CDR3 protein. Among about 500,000 distinct CDR3 sequences listed, 17% were seen once. The entry originates in a study of T cells in Graves' hyperthyroidism and ophthalmopathy. Each ophthalmopathy patient scored at least 3 on the Clinical Activity Score and at least 4 on NOSPECS grade, with duration under 3 months. Diagnoses were made from clinical symptoms, serum measures (thyroxine and TRAb), thyroid ultrasound and orbital computed tomography.

This sequence originates from a woman in her late teens or twenties with Graves' ophthalmopathy. The chain combines TRBV12-3 or TRBV12-4 with TRBJ2-2, with TRBD1 identical over 7 bases. Sequencing was carried out using blood. CDR3 amino acids: CASSPSWTGYTGELFF. DNA of the CDR3: TGTGCCAGCAGCCCCAGCTGGACAGGATACACCGGGGAGCTGTTTTTT.